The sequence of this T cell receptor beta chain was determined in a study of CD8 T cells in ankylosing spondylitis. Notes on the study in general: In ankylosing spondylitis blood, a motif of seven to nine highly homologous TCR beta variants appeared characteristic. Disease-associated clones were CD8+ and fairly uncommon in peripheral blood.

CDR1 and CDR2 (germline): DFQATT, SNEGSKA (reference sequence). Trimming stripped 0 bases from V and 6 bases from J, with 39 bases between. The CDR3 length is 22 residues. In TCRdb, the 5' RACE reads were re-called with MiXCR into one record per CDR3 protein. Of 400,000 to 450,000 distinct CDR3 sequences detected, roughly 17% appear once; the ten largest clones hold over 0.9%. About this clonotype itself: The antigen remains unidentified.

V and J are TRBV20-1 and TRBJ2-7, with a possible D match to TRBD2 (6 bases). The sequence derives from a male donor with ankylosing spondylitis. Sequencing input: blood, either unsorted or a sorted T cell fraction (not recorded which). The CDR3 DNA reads TGCAGTGCTAGAGATCGGGGGAGGTCTAGCCGAAACCTGACACCCCCTATATTCGAGCAGTACTTC. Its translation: CSARDRGRSSRNLTPPIFEQYF.